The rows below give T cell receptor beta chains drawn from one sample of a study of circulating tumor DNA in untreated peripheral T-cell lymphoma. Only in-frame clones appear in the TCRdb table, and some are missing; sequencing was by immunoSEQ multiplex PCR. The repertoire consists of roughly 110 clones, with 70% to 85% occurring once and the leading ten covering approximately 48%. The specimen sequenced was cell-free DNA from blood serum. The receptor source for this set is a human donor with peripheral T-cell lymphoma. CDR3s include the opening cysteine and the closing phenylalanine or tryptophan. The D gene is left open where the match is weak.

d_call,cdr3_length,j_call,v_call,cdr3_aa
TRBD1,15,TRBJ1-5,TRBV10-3,CAISVDRGSNQPQHF
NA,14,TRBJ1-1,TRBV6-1,CASIWGRVNTEAFF
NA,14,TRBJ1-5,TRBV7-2,CASSRIRGNQPQHF
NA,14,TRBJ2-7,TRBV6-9,CASSFGGQTYEQYF
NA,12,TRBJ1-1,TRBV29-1,CSVGEQGIEAFF
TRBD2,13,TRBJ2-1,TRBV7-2,CASSLVAGDEQFF
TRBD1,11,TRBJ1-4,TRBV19,CASSPDRALFF
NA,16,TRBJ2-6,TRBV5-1,CASSLAGHGGANVLTF
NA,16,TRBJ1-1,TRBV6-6,CASTWGKQGLNTEAFF
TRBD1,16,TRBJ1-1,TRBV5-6,CASSFPPGQRAPEAFF
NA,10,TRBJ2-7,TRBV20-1,CSASAYEQYF
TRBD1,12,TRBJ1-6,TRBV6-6,CASRAGGSPLHF
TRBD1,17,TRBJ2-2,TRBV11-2,CASSAAPKTGVFGELFF
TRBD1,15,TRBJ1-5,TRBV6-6,CAISVDRGSNQPQHF
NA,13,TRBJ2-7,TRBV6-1,CATYTGTTYEQYF
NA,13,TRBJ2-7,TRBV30,CAWSVGGSYEQYF
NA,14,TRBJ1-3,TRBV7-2,CASSLGGAVDTIYF
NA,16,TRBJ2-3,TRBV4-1,CASSQAGQSRMDTQYF
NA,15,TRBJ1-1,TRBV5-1,CASSLHGAGTTEAFF
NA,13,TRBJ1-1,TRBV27,CASSLSENTEAFF
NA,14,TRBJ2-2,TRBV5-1,CASSLARDTGELFF
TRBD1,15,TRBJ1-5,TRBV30,CAWSVGTGVYQPQHF
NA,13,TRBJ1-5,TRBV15,CATRGGGSQPQHF
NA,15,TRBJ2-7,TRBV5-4,CASSLGPDPSYEQYF
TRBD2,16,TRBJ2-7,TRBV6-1,CASSEGDGAGGYEQYF
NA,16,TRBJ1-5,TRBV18,CASSPDRIASNQPQHF
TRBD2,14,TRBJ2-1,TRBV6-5,CASSQTSGGNEQFF
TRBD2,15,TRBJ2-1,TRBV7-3,CASSSGLAGDNEQFF
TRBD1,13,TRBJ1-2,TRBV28,CASSTTGGWGYTF
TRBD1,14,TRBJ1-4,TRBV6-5,CASSHRGTNEKLFF
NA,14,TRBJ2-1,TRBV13,CASSLGLQGLEQFF
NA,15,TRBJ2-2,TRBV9,CASSVGGTHTGELFF
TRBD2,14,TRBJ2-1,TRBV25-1,CATSPGGGYNEQFF